This T cell receptor (beta chain) was captured by sequencing in a study of CD4 T cells in relation to SARS-CoV-2 and coronaviruses. TCRdb keeps only in-frame clones here, not all; method: immunoSEQ multiplex PCR. The sample has 20,000 to 25,000 clones; 74% are singletons. Before the COVID-19 pandemic, during about 2010-2018, CD4+ T cells were taken from unexposed donors. After more than eight days of culture, CD4+ T cells were isolated. A word on this clone: Its antigen is undetermined.

Specimen: CD4+ T cells from PBMCs, cultured in vitro. This clonotype was obtained from a human donor in good health.

The CDR3 region is CASSATSRHETQYF. CDR3 coding DNA: TGTGCCAGCAGCGCGACTAGCCGACACGAGACCCAGTACTTC. The chain uses TRBV7-3 and TRBJ2-5, with TRBD2 matching over 7 bases. From germline, CDR1 is SGHTA and CDR2 FQGTGA. The CDR3 spans 14 residues. V shed 5 bases, J shed 5 bases, and the junction held 8 bases outside the gene matches.